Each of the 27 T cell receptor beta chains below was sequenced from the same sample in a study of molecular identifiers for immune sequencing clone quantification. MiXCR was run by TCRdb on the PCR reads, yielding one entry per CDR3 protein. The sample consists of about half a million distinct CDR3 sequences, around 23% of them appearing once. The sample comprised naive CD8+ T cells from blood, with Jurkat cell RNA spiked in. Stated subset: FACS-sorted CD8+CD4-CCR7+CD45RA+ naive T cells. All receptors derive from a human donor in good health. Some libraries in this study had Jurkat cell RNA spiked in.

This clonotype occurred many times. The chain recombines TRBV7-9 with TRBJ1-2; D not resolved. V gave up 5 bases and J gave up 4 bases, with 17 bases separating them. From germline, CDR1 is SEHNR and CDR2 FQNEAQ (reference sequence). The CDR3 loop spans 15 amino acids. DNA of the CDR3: TGTGCCAGCAGCACGGAAACCGGGCTCCCCTATGGCTACACCTTC. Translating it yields CASSTETGLPYGYTF.

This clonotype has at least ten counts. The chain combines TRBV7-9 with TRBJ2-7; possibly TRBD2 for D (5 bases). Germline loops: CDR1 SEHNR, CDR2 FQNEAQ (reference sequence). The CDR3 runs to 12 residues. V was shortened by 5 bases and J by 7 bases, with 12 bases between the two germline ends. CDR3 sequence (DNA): TGTGCCAGCAGCCCTAGTTCGGGGGAGCAGTACTTC. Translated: CASSPSSGEQYF.

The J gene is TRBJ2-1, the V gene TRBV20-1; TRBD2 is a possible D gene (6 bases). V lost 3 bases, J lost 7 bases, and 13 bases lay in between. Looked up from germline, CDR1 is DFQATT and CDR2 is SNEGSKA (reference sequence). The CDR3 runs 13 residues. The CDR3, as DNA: TGCAGTGCTAGGGGAACTAGCAGGAATGAGCAGTTCTTC. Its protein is CSARGTSRNEQFF.

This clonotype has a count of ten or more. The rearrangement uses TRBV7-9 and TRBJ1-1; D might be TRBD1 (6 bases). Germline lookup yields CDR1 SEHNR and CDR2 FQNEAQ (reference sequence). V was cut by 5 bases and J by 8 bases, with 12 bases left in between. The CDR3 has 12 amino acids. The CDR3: CASSPGTIEAFF. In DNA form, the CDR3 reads TGTGCCAGCAGCCCGGGGACAATCGAAGCTTTCTTT.

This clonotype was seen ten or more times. The CDR3 DNA follows: TGTGCCAGCAGTTTAGACAGGACCCAAGAGACCCAGTACTTC. This translates into CASSLDRTQETQYF. The rearrangement uses TRBV12-3 or TRBV12-4 and TRBJ2-5; D might be TRBD1 (5 bases). This CDR3 comprises 14 residues. Trimming pared 1 base from V and 1 base from J, leaving 7 bases between.

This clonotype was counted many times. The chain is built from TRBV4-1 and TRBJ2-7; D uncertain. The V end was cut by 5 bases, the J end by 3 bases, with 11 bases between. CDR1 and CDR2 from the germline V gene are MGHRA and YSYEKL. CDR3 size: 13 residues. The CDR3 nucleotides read TGCGCCAGCAGCAAGAATACTGACTACGAGCAGTACTTC. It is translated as CASSKNTDYEQYF.

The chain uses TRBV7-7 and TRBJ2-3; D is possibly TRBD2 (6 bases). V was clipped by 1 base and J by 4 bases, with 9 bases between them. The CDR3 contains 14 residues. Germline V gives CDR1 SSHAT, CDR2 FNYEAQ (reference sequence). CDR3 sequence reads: CASSLDGGSDTQYF. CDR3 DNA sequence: TGTGCCAGCAGCTTAGACGGGGGATCAGATACGCAGTATTTT.

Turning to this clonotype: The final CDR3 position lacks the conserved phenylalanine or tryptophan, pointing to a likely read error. The CDR3, as DNA: TGTGCCAGCAGCCCAGACTCGGTTCGGACCCAGTACATC. Translated, it gives CASSPDSVRTQYI. V is TRBV11-2 and J is TRBJ2-5; D call uncertain. Trimming left V 5 bases short and J 7 bases short, with 14 bases between. This CDR3 is built from 13 residues. In germline, CDR1 is SGHAT, CDR2 FQNNGV.

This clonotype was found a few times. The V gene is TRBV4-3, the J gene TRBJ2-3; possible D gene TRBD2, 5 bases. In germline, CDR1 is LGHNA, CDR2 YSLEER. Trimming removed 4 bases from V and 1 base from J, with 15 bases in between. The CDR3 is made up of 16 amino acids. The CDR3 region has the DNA TGCGCCAGCAGCCCAGCGAAGGGAGCGGGCACAGATACGCAGTATTTT. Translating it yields CASSPAKGAGTDTQYF.

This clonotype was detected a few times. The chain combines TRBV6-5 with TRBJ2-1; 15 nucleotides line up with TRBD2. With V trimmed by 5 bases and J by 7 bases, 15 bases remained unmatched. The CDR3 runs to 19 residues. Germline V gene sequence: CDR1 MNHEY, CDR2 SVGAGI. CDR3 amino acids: CASSLGLAGGPSFVNEQFF. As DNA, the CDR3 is TGTGCCAGCAGTCTCGGACTAGCGGGAGGGCCCTCCTTTGTAAATGAGCAGTTCTTC.

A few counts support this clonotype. CDR3 nucleotides: TGTGCCAGCAGCTTGTCCGCAGGGAACTCTGGAAACACCATATATTTT. It encodes CASSLSAGNSGNTIYF. This rearrangement joins TRBV5-4 to TRBJ1-3; D possibly corresponds to TRBD1 (5 bases). The V gene lost 1 base and the J gene lost 0 bases, with 11 bases spanning the gap. Germline assignment: CDR1 SGHNT and CDR2 YYREEE (reference sequence). The CDR3 length is 16 residues. The entire variable domain, with the rest obtained from reference TRBV5-4 and TRBJ1-3, is as follows: ETGVTQSPTHLIKTRGQQVTLRCSSQSGHNTVSWYQQALGQGPQFIFQYYREEENGRGNFPPRFSGLQFPNYSSELNVNALELDDSALYLCASSLSAGNSGNTIYFGEGSWLTVV.

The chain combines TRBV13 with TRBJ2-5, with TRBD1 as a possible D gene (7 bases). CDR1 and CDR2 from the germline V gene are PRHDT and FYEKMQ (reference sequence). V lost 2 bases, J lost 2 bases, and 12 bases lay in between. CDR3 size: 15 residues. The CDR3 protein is CASSLTGDLQETQYF. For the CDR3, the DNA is TGTGCCAGCAGCTTAACAGGGGACTTGCAAGAGACCCAGTACTTC. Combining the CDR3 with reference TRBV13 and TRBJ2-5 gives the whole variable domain AAGVIQSPRHLIKEKRETATLKCYPIPRHDTVYWYQQGPGQDPQFLISFYEKMQSDKGSIPDRFSAQQFSDYHSELNMSSLELGDSALYFCASSLTGDLQETQYFGPGTRLLVL.

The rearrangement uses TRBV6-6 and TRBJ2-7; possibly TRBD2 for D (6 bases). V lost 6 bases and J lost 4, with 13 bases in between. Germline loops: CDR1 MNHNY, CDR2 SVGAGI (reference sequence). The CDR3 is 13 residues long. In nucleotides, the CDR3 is TGTGCCAGCAGCCCCCTCCGGGGGTACGAGCAGTACTTC. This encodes CASSPLRGYEQYF.

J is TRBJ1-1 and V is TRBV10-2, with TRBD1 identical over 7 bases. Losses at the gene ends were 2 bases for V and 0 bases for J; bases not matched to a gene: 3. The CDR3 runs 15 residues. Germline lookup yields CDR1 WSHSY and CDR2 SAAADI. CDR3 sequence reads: CASSEKGALNTEAFF. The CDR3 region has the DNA TGCGCCAGCAGTGAGAAGGGGGCTCTGAACACTGAAGCTTTCTTT.

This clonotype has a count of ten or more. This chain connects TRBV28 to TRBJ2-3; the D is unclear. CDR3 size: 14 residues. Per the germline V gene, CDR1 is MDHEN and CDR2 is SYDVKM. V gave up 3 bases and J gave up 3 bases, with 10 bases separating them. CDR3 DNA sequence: TGTGCCAGCAGTTTTGGCGCGGCGACAGATACGCAGTATTTT. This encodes CASSFGAATDTQYF.

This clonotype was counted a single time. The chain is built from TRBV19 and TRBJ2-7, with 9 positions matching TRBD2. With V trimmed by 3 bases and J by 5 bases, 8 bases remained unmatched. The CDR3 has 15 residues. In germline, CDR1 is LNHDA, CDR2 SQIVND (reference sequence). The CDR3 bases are TGTGCCAGTAGTATCGGCGGGAGGGCCTCGGACGAGCAGTACTTC. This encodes CASSIGGRASDEQYF.

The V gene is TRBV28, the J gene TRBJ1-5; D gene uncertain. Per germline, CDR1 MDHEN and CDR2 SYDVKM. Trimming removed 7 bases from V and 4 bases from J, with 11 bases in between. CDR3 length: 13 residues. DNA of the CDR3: TGTGCCAGCACCCAAAGGGCGAATCAGCCCCAGCATTTT. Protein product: CASTQRANQPQHF.

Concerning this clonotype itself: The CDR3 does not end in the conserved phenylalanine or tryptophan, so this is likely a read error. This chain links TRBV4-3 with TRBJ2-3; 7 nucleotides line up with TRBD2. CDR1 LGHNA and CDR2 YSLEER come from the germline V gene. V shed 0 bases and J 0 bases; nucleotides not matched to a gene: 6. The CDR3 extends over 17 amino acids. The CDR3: CASSQDMISGSTDTQYY. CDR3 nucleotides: TGCGCCAGCAGCCAAGATATGATTAGCGGGAGCACAGATACGCAGTATTAT.

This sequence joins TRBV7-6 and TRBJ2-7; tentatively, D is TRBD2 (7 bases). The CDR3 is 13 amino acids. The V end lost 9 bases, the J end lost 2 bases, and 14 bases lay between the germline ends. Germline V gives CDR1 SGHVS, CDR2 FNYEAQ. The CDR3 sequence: CASGRGGAYEQYF. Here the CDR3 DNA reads TGTGCCAGTGGAAGGGGGGGTGCCTACGAGCAGTACTTC.

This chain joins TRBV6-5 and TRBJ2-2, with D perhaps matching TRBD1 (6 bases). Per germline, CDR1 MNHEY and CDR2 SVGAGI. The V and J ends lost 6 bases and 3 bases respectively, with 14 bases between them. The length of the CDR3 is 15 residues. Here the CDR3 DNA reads TGTGCCAGCAGCCTTGGACAGCATTACACCGGGGAGCTGTTTTTT. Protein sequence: CASSLGQHYTGELFF.

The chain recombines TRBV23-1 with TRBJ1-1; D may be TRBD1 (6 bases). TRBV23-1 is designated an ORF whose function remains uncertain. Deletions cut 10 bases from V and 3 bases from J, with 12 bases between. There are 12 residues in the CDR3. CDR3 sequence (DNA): TGCGCCACCGACAGGATGCACACTGAAGCTTTCTTT. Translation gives CATDRMHTEAFF.

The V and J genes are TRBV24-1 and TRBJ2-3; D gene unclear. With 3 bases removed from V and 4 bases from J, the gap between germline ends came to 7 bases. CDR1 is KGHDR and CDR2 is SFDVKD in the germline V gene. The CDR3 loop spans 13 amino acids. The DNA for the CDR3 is TGTGCCACCAGTGATCCCCCGGCAGATACGCAGTATTTT. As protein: CATSDPPADTQYF.

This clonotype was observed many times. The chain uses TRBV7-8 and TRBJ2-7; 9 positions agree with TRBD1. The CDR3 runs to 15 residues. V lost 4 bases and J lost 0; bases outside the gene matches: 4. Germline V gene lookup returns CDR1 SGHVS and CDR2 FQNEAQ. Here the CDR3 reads CASSSGTGYSYEQYF. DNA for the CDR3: TGTGCCAGCAGCTCCGGGACAGGGTACTCCTACGAGCAGTACTTC.

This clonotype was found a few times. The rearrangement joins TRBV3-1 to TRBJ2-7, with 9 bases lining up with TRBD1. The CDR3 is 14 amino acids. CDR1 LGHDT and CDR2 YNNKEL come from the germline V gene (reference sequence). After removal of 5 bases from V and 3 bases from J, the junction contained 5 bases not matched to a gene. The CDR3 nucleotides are TGTGCCAGCAGCGCAGACAGGGGGTACTACGAGCAGTACTTC. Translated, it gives CASSADRGYYEQYF.

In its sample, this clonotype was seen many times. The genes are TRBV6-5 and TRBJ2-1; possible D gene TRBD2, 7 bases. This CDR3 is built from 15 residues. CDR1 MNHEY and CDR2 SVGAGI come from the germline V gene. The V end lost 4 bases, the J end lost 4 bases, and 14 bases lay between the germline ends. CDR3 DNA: TGTGCCAGCAGTTTCGTCGGGGGGCAGTACAATGAGCAGTTCTTC. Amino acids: CASSFVGGQYNEQFF.

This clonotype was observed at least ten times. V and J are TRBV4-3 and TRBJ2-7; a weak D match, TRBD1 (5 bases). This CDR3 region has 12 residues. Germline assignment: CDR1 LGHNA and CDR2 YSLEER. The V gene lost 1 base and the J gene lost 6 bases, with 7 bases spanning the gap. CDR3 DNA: TGCGCCAGCAGCCAAGGGGGCTCCGAGCAGTACTTC. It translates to CASSQGGSEQYF.

CDR3 sequence: CASSSATGYSGANVLTF. DNA for the CDR3: TGTGCCAGCAGCTCAGCGACAGGGTACTCTGGGGCCAACGTCCTGACTTTC. The chain links TRBV7-2 to TRBJ2-6; 7 bases match TRBD1. There are 17 residues in the CDR3. Germline V gene sequence: CDR1 SGHTA, CDR2 FQGNSA. V lost 4 bases and J lost 0; bases outside the gene matches: 6.